This TCR beta chain is drawn from a study of spatial heterogeneity in lung cancer (dated by TCRdb to the late 2010s). For the wider study: More beta-chain than alpha-chain transcripts were consistently detected, likely reflecting higher beta-chain transcript abundance. At surgery, both alpha and beta chains were TCR-sequenced in 200 to 250 tumor regions, fewer than 80 matched nontumor lung samples and a few dozen PBMC samples. In the raw uncorrected reads, each unique combination of TCR and UMI appeared on average more than ten times. TCR alpha and beta repertoires were quantitatively compared across multiple tumor regions, matched nontumor lung and blood in non-small cell lung cancer. Nonsynonymous mutation counts, determined by whole-exome sequencing of tumor tissue, were related to TCR repertoire features.

General study outcomes and caveats: Confirming at a functional level the hypothesis that regional TCRs recognize regional mutations was considered to require additional single-cell paired TCR alpha and beta sequencing. Ubiquitous expanded tumor TCRs showed up in blood more often at tumor resection than at routine follow-up.

The V and J ends are trimmed by 5 bases and 0 bases, leaving 5 bases between them. The CDR3, cysteine through phenylalanine, is 13 amino acids long. Of the read, only the CDR3 DNA is kept; its 39 bases are in frame from base 1. From a lookup of the germline V gene (reference sequence), CDR1 and CDR2 are MNHNY and SVGAGI. The method behind the library was 5' RACE. Sequenced using a NextSeq 500. To allow correction of PCR and sequencing errors, the TCR library protocol tagged every TCR cDNA molecule with a unique molecular identifier. In the original analysis: Decombinator tools were used for TCR identification, UMI-based error correction and CDR3 extraction. Expanded TCRs were defined as those above a frequency of 2 per 1,000, corresponding to the top 1% of the tumor frequency distribution. Renyi diversity was calculated using the R vegan package after each repertoire was subsampled 100 times to 5,000 TCRs. CDR3 similarity networks were constructed using string-kernel similarity of amino acid triplets, with links drawn between CDR3s whose pairwise similarity was above 0.82. TCRdb handled the public reads itself, with Q25 trimming in fastp and clone calling in MiXCR, and kept productive beta chains. Each CDR3 protein appears once, grouped with its most common genes and DNA. TCRdb, not the original authors, processed these V and J calls. This sample gives about 92,000 distinct CDR3 sequences in total; 10% to 15% of them show up just once. The biggest ten clones account for about 40% of the sample.

This clonotype was counted ten times or more. It has no known antigen specificity. Qualities for individual bases were not recorded, and no much larger clone is one base off. In light of the paper, this sample's time point label describes: sample taken at primary tumor resection. Without any cell sorting, TCR sequencing was performed on whole RNA extracted either from tumor and nontumor lung tissue or from cryopreserved PBMC samples. The donors were 65 to 85 patients from the lung TRACERx cohort who had early-stage, untreated non-small cell lung cancer. A patient was chosen for TCR sequencing only when enough RNA was available from at least two tumor regions.

The TCR sequence derives from a male donor with early-stage non-small cell lung cancer. The sequenced sample was PBMCs, obtained at surgery. Rearrangement joined TRBV6-6 to TRBJ1-3, with the D gene not clear enough to name. The encoded CDR3 is CASSRDSGNTIYF. The nucleotides read TGTGCCAGCAGTAGGGACTCTGGAAACACCATATATTTT.